These 21 T cell receptor beta chains came from one sample sequenced in a study of CD8+CD57+ T cells in acquired aplastic anemia. By flow cytometry, patients selected for sequencing had shown an expansion of CD8+CD57+ cells. For CDR3 and TCR beta VDJ profiling, genomic DNA was the template used. TCRdb analysed the reads with MiXCR anew, one entry per CDR3 protein. The sample holds hundreds of thousands of distinct CDR3 sequences, more than 25% seen once. The sample was sorted CD4+, CD8+, or CD8+CD57+ T cells (not recorded which) from PBMCs. The receptors derive from a human donor with aplastic anemia.

To note about this clonotype: Sequence at one end of the junction differs from germline and may be a read error. The CDR3 loop is CAISYYSPGTGDSF. The CDR3 DNA reads TGTGCCATCAGTTACTACTCCCCCGGGACAGGAGACTCCTTC. The rearrangement uses TRBV10-3 and TRBJ1-2; 8 bases are shared with TRBD1. Per the germline V gene, CDR1 is ENHRY and CDR2 is SYGVKD. The CDR3 loop spans 14 amino acids.

A few counts support this clonotype. The rearrangement uses TRBV19 and TRBJ2-7; 8 nucleotides agree with TRBD1. The germline V gene has CDR1 LNHDA and CDR2 SQIVND (reference sequence). This CDR3 has 14 residues. The trim removed 11 bases at V and 3 bases at J, leaving 12 bases unmatched. The CDR3 sequence: CAWIPPGGYYEQYF. In nucleotides, the CDR3 is TGTGCCTGGATCCCCCCAGGGGGCTACTACGAGCAGTACTTC.

V gene TRBV15 combines with J gene TRBJ1-2, with D possibly being TRBD1 (6 bases). CDR3 length: 16 residues. V lost 1 base, J lost 4 bases, and 16 bases lay in between. Germline V gives CDR1 LNHNV, CDR2 YYDKDF (reference sequence). The CDR3 reads CATSRGAGVGAYGYTF. The CDR3 DNA is TGTGCCACCAGCAGAGGAGCGGGGGTGGGGGCCTATGGCTACACCTTC.

This clonotype was seen only once. A much larger clone sits a single nucleotide away, making a read error possible. The V call is TRBV7-2, the J call TRBJ2-7; D gene unclear. This CDR3 contains 14 residues. Trimming left V 3 bases short and J 3 bases short, with 12 bases between. From germline, CDR1 is SGHTA and CDR2 FQGNSA. CDR3 amino acids: CASSLEPSNYEQYF. CDR3 DNA: TGTGCCAGCAGCTTGGAACCCTCAAACTACGAGCAGTACTTC.

About this clonotype: The junction differs from germline at one of its ends, possibly a read error. The chain carries TRBV14 and TRBJ2-3; D gene unclear. The germline CDR1 and CDR2 sequences are SGHDN and FVKESK. There are 12 residues in the CDR3. For the CDR3, the DNA is TGTGCCAGCAGTCCGAGAACAGATACGCGGTATTTT. Translation: CASSPRTDTRYF.

The chain combines TRBV30 with TRBJ2-7; 7 positions agree with TRBD2. CDR1 and CDR2 (germline): GTSNPN, SVGIG (reference sequence). CDR3 size: 15 residues. The V and J ends lost 1 base and 2 bases, in that order; junction bases with no gene match: 8. CDR3 nucleotides: TGTGCCTGGAGTGGCGCGCTAGCGGCGGCCTACGAGCAGTACTTC. This translates into CAWSGALAAAYEQYF.

The chain has TRBV9 and TRBJ1-1; 9 bases are shared with TRBD1. Germline values: CDR1 SGDLS, CDR2 YYNGEE. J gave up 1 base and V 5 bases, and 6 bases lay outside the gene matches. CDR3 length: 15 residues. CDR3 sequence (DNA): TGTGCCAGCAGGAAGGGGACAGGGCCGAACACTGAAGCTTTCTTT. Translation: CASRKGTGPNTEAFF. The whole variable domain, filled in from reference TRBV9 and TRBJ1-1, reads DSGVTQTPKHLITATGQRVTLRCSPRSGDLSVYWYQQSLDQGLQFLIQYYNGEERAKGNILERFSAQQFPDLHSELNLSSLELGDSALYFCASRKGTGPNTEAFFGQGTRLTVV.

This clonotype appeared once. V is TRBV10-3 and J is TRBJ1-2, with TRBD1 as a possible D gene (5 bases). Germline CDR1 is ENHRY and CDR2 is SYGVKD. The CDR3 is 10 residues long. Trimming removed 6 bases from V and 13 bases from J, with 12 bases in between. This CDR3 reads CAISSGALTF. The CDR3 region has the DNA TGTGCCATCAGCTCTGGGGCTCTCACCTTC.

Ten or more counts support this clonotype. The chain carries TRBV19 and TRBJ1-2; D unresolved. The CDR3 sequence is 13 residues long. V shed 6 bases and J shed 5 bases, with 13 bases lying between them. Per the germline V gene, CDR1 is LNHDA and CDR2 is SQIVND (reference sequence). CDR3 nucleotide sequence: TGTGCCAGTAGCCCCGCAGTGCCATATGGCTACACCTTC. Translating gives CASSPAVPYGYTF.

In regard to this clonotype: This may arise from a read error, as a much more abundant clone is one base away. The chain joins TRBV7-8 to TRBJ1-6, with 8 positions matching TRBD1. J was trimmed by 3 bases and V by 8 bases; bases with no gene match: 9. CDR3 length: 16 amino acids. Germline values: CDR1 SGHVS, CDR2 FQNEAQ. The CDR3 spells CASRPTGASYNSPLHF. The CDR3 DNA sequence: TGTGCCAGCCGTCCGACAGGGGCGAGCTATAATTCACCCCTCCACTTT.

The V gene is TRBV7-9, the J gene TRBJ1-1; D may be TRBD1 (6 bases). The CDR3 spans 13 residues. Germline V gives CDR1 SEHNR, CDR2 FQNEAQ (reference sequence). V lost 5 bases and J lost 3, with 10 bases in between. CDR3: CASSRGHYTEAFF. As DNA, the CDR3 is TGTGCCAGCAGCCGGGGACACTACACTGAAGCTTTCTTT.

Many counts were recorded for this clonotype. The V call is TRBV19, the J call TRBJ2-7, with TRBD1 as a possible D gene (6 bases). The length of the CDR3 is 13 residues. V was clipped by 4 bases and J by 2 bases, with 9 bases between them. Per the germline V gene, CDR1 is LNHDA and CDR2 is SQIVND (reference sequence). CDR3 residues: CASSSEGAYEQYF. The CDR3, as DNA: TGTGCCAGTAGTAGTGAGGGGGCCTACGAGCAGTACTTC.

This clonotype showed up just a few times. The V gene is TRBV5-1, the J gene TRBJ1-3; D is uncertain. This CDR3 comprises 16 residues. Trimming stripped 1 base from V and 0 bases from J, with 11 bases between. The germline gives CDR1 SGHRS, CDR2 YFSETQ. Here the CDR3 reads CASSLNSKNSGNTIYF. The DNA of the CDR3 is TGCGCCAGCAGCTTGAACAGTAAGAACTCTGGAAACACCATATATTTT.

This clonotype was counted ten times or more. V usage is TRBV6-1 and J usage is TRBJ1-2, with TRBD1 matching over 8 bases. The CDR3 covers 13 residues. Germline CDR1 and CDR2: MNHNS and SASEGT. V lost 6 bases to trimming and J lost 3 bases; unmatched junction nucleotides: 3. Written as DNA, the CDR3 is TGTGCCAGCAGCGGGGACAGGCACTATGGCTACACCTTC. It encodes CASSGDRHYGYTF.

This clonotype was counted ten times or more. The genes are TRBV2 and TRBJ1-2; tentatively, D is TRBD1 (6 bases). The CDR3 has 13 amino acids. Trimming removed 5 bases at V and 4 bases at J, with 11 bases between. Germline V gives CDR1 SNHLY, CDR2 FYNNEI. This chain's CDR3 is CASSNGQLYGYTF. The CDR3, as DNA: TGTGCCAGCAGTAATGGACAGCTCTATGGCTACACCTTC.

The chain links TRBV10-3 to TRBJ1-4; a possible D gene is TRBD1 (6 bases). Germline lookup yields CDR1 ENHRY and CDR2 SYGVKD. V lost 10 bases to trimming and J lost 4 bases, with 16 bases between them. The CDR3 is 14 amino acids. The CDR3 DNA reads TGTGCCAGCAGCCGCACAGGGTTTAATGAAAAACTGTTTTTT. This translates into CASSRTGFNEKLFF.

This clonotype was found many times. V usage is TRBV2 and J usage is TRBJ1-2, with D hard to call. The CDR3 length is 14 residues. Germline V gives CDR1 SNHLY, CDR2 FYNNEI. The V end was cut by 6 bases, the J end by 1 base, with 12 bases between. The CDR3 bases are TGTGCCAGCAGGGGGTGGAAAGGTAACTATGGCTACACCTTC. Translation gives CASRGWKGNYGYTF.

This clonotype was counted ten times or more. This chain uses TRBV5-6 with TRBJ1-2; D might be TRBD1 (5 bases). Trimming shortened V by 3 bases and J by 9 bases, and 9 bases separated the two germline ends. CDR1 SGHDT and CDR2 YYEEEE come from the germline V gene. CDR3 length: 11 amino acids. CDR3 DNA sequence: TGTGCCAGCAGCTGGTGGGGGAGCTACACCTTC. Translating it yields CASSWWGSYTF.

The table lists this clonotype with a few counts. The chain links TRBV5-5 to TRBJ1-5, with 9 positions matching TRBD1. Trimming took 0 bases from V and 8 from J; bases not matched to a gene: 9. The CDR3 runs 16 residues. The germline CDR1 and CDR2 sequences are SGHKS and YYEKEE (reference sequence). The CDR3 protein is CASSLGRTGVSEPQHF. The CDR3 coding sequence is TGTGCCAGCAGCTTGGGTAGGACAGGGGTCTCGGAGCCCCAGCATTTT. The full variable domain, completed using reference TRBV5-5 and TRBJ1-5, is DAGVTQSPTHLIKTRGQQVTLRCSPISGHKSVSWYQQVLGQGPQFIFQYYEKEERGRGNFPDRFSARQFPNYSSELNVNALLLGDSALYLCASSLGRTGVSEPQHFGDGTRLSIL.

The V call is TRBV20-1, the J call TRBJ1-2; 8 positions match TRBD1. CDR3 size: 10 residues. The J segment lost 8 bases and the V segment lost 6 bases, leaving 2 bases of the junction unmatched. From germline, CDR1 is DFQATT and CDR2 SNEGSKA (reference sequence). The CDR3, as DNA: TGCAGTGCCCGGGACAGGGGCTACACCTTC. It codes for CSARDRGYTF.

This clonotype was seen many times. This chain joins TRBV5-3 and TRBJ1-3; tentatively, D is TRBD1 (5 bases). TRBV5-3 has ORF status, its function being uncertain. The length of the CDR3 is 14 residues. V shed 8 bases and J shed 0 bases, with 12 bases lying between them. In DNA form, the CDR3 reads TGTGCCAGTTCTCAGGGTCGCTCTGGAAACACCATATATTTT. Its protein product is CASSQGRSGNTIYF.